The 10 T cell receptor beta chains presented below share a single source sample, sequenced in a study of blood T cell repertoires in COVID-19. Produced via immunoSEQ multiplex PCR; TCRdb's table is partial and in-frame only. The table records approximately 60,000 clones, roughly 78% of them present only once. Sequences were obtained from peripheral blood. Every receptor here comes from a woman of 80 years or more with acute or convalescent COVID-19.

The V gene is TRBV3-1 (or the pseudogene TRBV3-2), the J gene TRBJ2-3, with 7 bases that match TRBD2. Trimming took 7 bases from V and 0 from J; bases not matched to a gene: 13. This CDR3 spans 17 amino acids. The germline V gene encodes CDR1 LGHDT and CDR2 YNNKEL (reference sequence). CDR3 coding DNA: TGTGCCAGCAAAGGGGTAGCGGGTGTGACTAGCACAGATACGCAGTATTTT. As protein: CASKGVAGVTSTDTQYF.

The V and J genes are TRBV3-1 (or the pseudogene TRBV3-2) and TRBJ1-2, with D possibly matching TRBD1 (6 bases). CDR3 size: 15 residues. Per the germline V gene, CDR1 is LGHDT and CDR2 is YNNKEL (reference sequence). V shed 0 bases and J shed 4 bases, with 12 bases lying between them. CDR3 bases: TGTGCCAGCAGCCAAGATATACAGGGTTTCTATGGCTACACCTTC. This translates into CASSQDIQGFYGYTF.

The chain recombines TRBV27 with TRBJ2-7; 11 nucleotides line up with TRBD2. Germline V lookup: CDR1 MNHEY, CDR2 SMNVEV (reference sequence). J gave up 6 bases and V 3 bases, and 7 bases lay outside the gene matches. The CDR3 is made up of 15 amino acids. The CDR3 DNA follows: TGTGCCAGCAGTTTTAGCGGGAGGGCCCCTAGCGAGCAGTACTTC. Translating gives CASSFSGRAPSEQYF.

The chain carries TRBV21-1 and TRBJ2-7; TRBD1 is the table's D call and was not checked against the DNA. TRBV21-1 is a pseudogene locus. The CDR3 length is 13 residues. DNA for the CDR3: TGTGCCAGCAGCAGACAGGACTCCTACGAGCAGTACTTC. Translating it yields CASSRQDSYEQYF.

The chain recombines TRBV29-1 with TRBJ1-5, with 7 bases lining up with TRBD1. With V trimmed by 5 bases and J by 4 bases, 5 bases remained unmatched. CDR1 is SQVTM, CDR2 ANQGSEA, per germline. This CDR3 region has 13 residues. The CDR3 is CSVSTGLNQPQHF. As DNA, the CDR3 is TGCAGCGTTTCGACAGGGCTGAATCAGCCCCAGCATTTT.

CDR3 nucleotide sequence: TGTGCCAGCAGCCAAGATCTAATGACAGGAAACACTGAAGCTTTCTTT. Translated, it gives CASSQDLMTGNTEAFF. V is TRBV3-1 (or the pseudogene TRBV3-2) and J is TRBJ1-1, with D possibly TRBD1 on 6 matching bases. The V gene lost 0 bases and the J gene lost 2 bases, with 13 bases spanning the gap. Germline CDR1 LGHDT, CDR2 YNNKEL (reference sequence). The CDR3 is 16 amino acids.

This chain links TRBV5-8 with TRBJ2-7; D unclear. V gave up 0 bases and J gave up 0 bases, with 10 bases separating them. This CDR3 is built from 15 residues. Germline loops: CDR1 SGHTS, CDR2 YDEGEE. Here the CDR3 DNA reads TGTGCCAGCAGCTTGGAGTGGCAGGTCTCCTACGAGCAGTACTTC. Its translation is CASSLEWQVSYEQYF.

This clone has a single count. This chain connects TRBV5-6 to TRBJ2-1; 8 nucleotides match TRBD2. Losses at the gene ends were 3 bases for V and 5 bases for J; bases not matched to a gene: 7. The germline V gene has CDR1 SGHDT and CDR2 YYEEEE. The CDR3 totals 15 residues. The CDR3 nucleotides read TGTGCCAGCAGCTACAAGACTAGCGCTAACAATGAGCAGTTCTTC. Translated, it gives CASSYKTSANNEQFF.

This chain joins TRBV9 and TRBJ2-2; tentatively, D is TRBD1 (5 bases). The CDR3 is made up of 13 amino acids. The V and J ends lost 4 bases and 4 bases respectively, with 8 bases between them. Germline lookup yields CDR1 SGDLS and CDR2 YYNGEE. CDR3 sequence: CASSWGGTGELFF. As DNA, the CDR3 is TGTGCCAGCAGCTGGGGCGGCACCGGGGAGCTGTTTTTT. The variable domain in full, with the rest retrieved from reference TRBV9 and TRBJ2-2, is DSGVTQTPKHLITATGQRVTLRCSPRSGDLSVYWYQQSLDQGLQFLIQYYNGEERAKGNILERFSAQQFPDLHSELNLSSLELGDSALYFCASSWGGTGELFFGEGSRLTVL.

CDR3 DNA sequence: TGTGCCAGTAGTACTCAGGACAGGGGGCTTTTGAACACTGAAGCTTTCTTT. This codes for CASSTQDRGLLNTEAFF. The chain links TRBV19 to TRBJ1-1; the match to TRBD1 covers 11 bases. CDR3 length: 17 amino acids. The germline CDR1 and CDR2 sequences are LNHDA and SQIVND (reference sequence). The V and J ends lost 4 bases and 0 bases, in that order; junction bases with no gene match: 7.